These 15 T cell receptor beta chains share one sample of origin, sequenced in a study of T cell changes during pregnancy in multiple sclerosis. Profiled with immunoSEQ multiplex PCR; TCRdb holds only in-frame clones, not every one. The table has about 89,000 clones, 85% to 95% seen once. This specimen consisted of peripheral blood, obtained in the third trimester of pregnancy. The receptors stem from a female donor with multiple sclerosis, enrolled in a pregnancy study.

The chain links TRBV30 to TRBJ2-5, with 9 bases fitting TRBD1. J was trimmed by 2 bases and V by 5 bases; bases with no gene match: 9. CDR3 length: 15 amino acids. In germline, CDR1 is GTSNPN, CDR2 SVGIG (reference sequence). The CDR3 DNA is TGTGCCTGGGGGCAGGACAGGGGTCGACAAGAGACCCAGTACTTC. Its translation is CAWGQDRGRQETQYF.

The gene calls are TRBV18 and TRBJ1-1; D call uncertain. Germline V gene sequence: CDR1 KGHSH, CDR2 LQKENI. V dropped 0 bases and J dropped 4 bases, with 15 bases sitting between them. The CDR3 has 16 residues. The CDR3: CASSPPSGESGTEAFF. The CDR3 nucleotides read TGTGCCAGCTCACCACCGTCGGGAGAATCGGGCACTGAAGCTTTCTTT.

On this clone itself: The junction departs from germline at one end; a sequencing error may be responsible. Here the CDR3 DNA reads TGTGCCAGCAGTATCAGAGGGGGGACAGGGGACAATGAGCAGTTCTTC. It codes for CASSIRGGTGDNEQFF. The chain has TRBV19 and TRBJ2-1; TRBD1 aligns across 10 bases. There are 16 residues in the CDR3. Germline values: CDR1 LNHDA, CDR2 SQIVND (reference sequence).

The V gene is TRBV28, the J gene TRBJ1-2; perhaps TRBD1 as D (5 bases). Germline V gene lookup returns CDR1 MDHEN and CDR2 SYDVKM. V lost 2 bases to trimming and J lost 3 bases, with 10 bases between them. The CDR3 totals 14 residues. The CDR3, as DNA: TGTGCCAGCAGTTTAAGGGGCATGGACTATGGCTACACCTTC. It codes for CASSLRGMDYGYTF.

V is TRBV28 and J is TRBJ2-5; 7 bases align to TRBD2. Trimming cost V 3 bases and J 1 base; bases outside gene matches: 5. CDR1 is MDHEN and CDR2 is SYDVKM in the germline V gene. The CDR3 covers 15 residues. This chain's CDR3 is CASSFSSGGQETQYF. The CDR3 region has the DNA TGTGCCAGCAGTTTCTCCTCGGGGGGCCAAGAGACCCAGTACTTC.

The CDR3 region has the DNA TGTGCCAGCAGCCAATGGGACAAATACAAAAATGAGCAGTTCTTC. Protein: CASSQWDKYKNEQFF. This chain joins TRBV7-6 and TRBJ2-1; tentative D call: TRBD1 (6 bases). This CDR3 is 15 amino acids long. The V and J ends lost 5 bases and 7 bases respectively, with 18 bases between them. The germline V gene encodes CDR1 SGHVS and CDR2 FNYEAQ.

The chain carries TRBV5-1 and TRBJ1-1; D gene unclear. Trimming took 0 bases from V and 7 from J, leaving 10 bases between them. Germline lookup yields CDR1 SGHRS and CDR2 YFSETQ. This CDR3 has 13 amino acids. CDR3: CASSLGPASEAFF. Written as DNA, the CDR3 is TGCGCCAGCAGCTTGGGCCCTGCCAGTGAAGCTTTCTTT.

CDR3 nucleotide sequence: TGTGCAAGTCGCTGCTCTAGCGGCGTCCCCTACAATGAGCAGTTCTTC. Its translation: CASRCSSGVPYNEQFF. The V call is TRBV12-2, the J call TRBJ2-1; no check of the table's D call, TRBD2, against the DNA was made. TRBV12-2 is classified as a pseudogene. This CDR3 region has 16 residues.

The CDR3 is CASRPTRGQETQYF. CDR3 nucleotides: TGCGCCAGCAGACCTACCCGGGGGCAAGAGACCCAGTACTTC. V and J are TRBV5-1 and TRBJ2-5; weak D call: TRBD2 (6 bases). Trimming left V 5 bases short and J 2 bases short, with 13 bases between. This CDR3 has 14 amino acids. Per the germline V gene, CDR1 is SGHRS and CDR2 is YFSETQ.

This sequence joins TRBV6-1 and TRBJ2-7; possible D gene TRBD1, 5 bases. Trimming removed 7 bases at V and 5 bases at J, with 12 bases between. In germline, CDR1 is MNHNS, CDR2 SASEGT. The CDR3 is 12 residues long. The CDR3 protein is CASIQTVHEQYF. The CDR3 coding sequence is TGTGCCAGCATCCAGACAGTCCACGAGCAGTACTTC.

The gene calls are TRBV5-8 and TRBJ2-5, with D perhaps matching TRBD1 (5 bases). Germline CDR1 is SGHTS and CDR2 is YDEGEE. Trimming cost V 2 bases and J 0 bases, with 17 bases left between them. The CDR3 runs 17 residues. In DNA, the CDR3 is TGTGCCAGCAGCTTTAGTTTAGGACAACCGAACCAAGAGACCCAGTACTTC. It codes for CASSFSLGQPNQETQYF.

The chain has TRBV4-1 and TRBJ2-5, with 7 bases matching TRBD2. The CDR3 covers 14 residues. V was clipped by 1 base and J by 4 bases; unmatched bases: 3. Germline V lookup: CDR1 MGHRA, CDR2 YSYEKL. The CDR3 region is CASSQGAGAETQYF. CDR3 DNA: TGCGCCAGCAGCCAAGGGGCGGGAGCAGAGACCCAGTACTTC.

The rearrangement links TRBV21-1 to TRBJ1-1; the table assigns TRBD1, which was not confirmed against the DNA. TRBV21-1 is shown as a pseudogene. The CDR3 contains 15 residues. CDR3 DNA sequence: TGTGCCAGCAGCAAAGAAGCCAGGGGGGACACTGAAGCTTTCTTT. This gives the protein CASSKEARGDTEAFF.

V is TRBV9 and J is TRBJ2-1; 11 bases are a match to TRBD2. V lost 0 bases, J lost 8 bases, and 10 bases stayed unmatched. This CDR3 contains 17 residues. From germline, CDR1 is SGDLS and CDR2 YYNGEE. CDR3 protein: CASSVGDLLAGVYEQFF. CDR3 nucleotide sequence: TGTGCCAGCAGCGTAGGTGACCTACTAGCGGGAGTGTATGAGCAGTTCTTC. The full variable domain, rest sourced from reference TRBV9 and TRBJ2-1, is DSGVTQTPKHLITATGQRVTLRCSPRSGDLSVYWYQQSLDQGLQFLIQYYNGEERAKGNILERFSAQQFPDLHSELNLSSLELGDSALYFCASSVGDLLAGVYEQFFGPGTRLTVL.

The CDR3, as DNA: TGTGCCAGCAGTTGGGCCCCAATGGAGACCCAGTACTTC. As protein: CASSWAPMETQYF. V gene TRBV28 combines with J gene TRBJ2-5; D not certain. The CDR3 totals 13 residues. The germline V gene encodes CDR1 MDHEN and CDR2 SYDVKM. V was shortened by 4 bases and J by 5 bases, with 11 bases between the two germline ends.